Following are 14 T cell receptor beta chains from one sample sequenced in a study of shared clonotypes between healthy human individuals. Produced via immunoSEQ multiplex PCR; TCRdb's table is partial and in-frame only. The sample consists of about 2.1 million clones, over 85% of them appearing once. CD45RO-negative, CCR7-positively selected cells formed the naive CD8 fraction, excluding terminally differentiated effector memory CD45RA+ cells. Sequenced input: naive CD8+ T cells from PBMCs. These receptors originate from a man aged 18 to 30 in good health. Some clones in this sample may be carry-over from other donors' samples.

The chain couples TRBV27 to TRBJ2-7, with D possibly being TRBD2 (6 bases). The length of the CDR3 is 14 residues. Trimming took 5 bases from V and 7 from J, leaving 18 bases between them. Germline assignment: CDR1 MNHEY and CDR2 SMNVEV (reference sequence). CDR3 loop: CASSPPGRRGEQYF. The CDR3 coding sequence is TGTGCCAGCAGTCCCCCGGGACGCCGGGGGGAGCAGTACTTC.

The chain employs TRBV30 and TRBJ2-7, with 10 bases matching TRBD2. Germline V CDR1 and CDR2: GTSNPN, SVGIG (reference sequence). With 1 base clipped from V and 3 bases from J, the junction kept 9 bases outside the gene matches. This CDR3 spans 16 amino acids. The CDR3 loop reads CAWSAAGTSAYYEQYF. In DNA, the CDR3 is TGTGCCTGGAGTGCCGCCGGGACTAGCGCTTACTACGAGCAGTACTTC.

This clone appeared a few times. The chain carries TRBV5-1 and TRBJ1-5; D gene ambiguous. The CDR3 contains 14 residues. Per the germline V gene, CDR1 is SGHRS and CDR2 is YFSETQ. Trimming cost V 0 bases and J 0 bases, with 4 bases left between them. The CDR3 DNA reads TGCGCCAGCAGCTTGGATTATAGCAATCAGCCCCAGCATTTT. This gives the protein CASSLDYSNQPQHF.

In regard to this clone: Distinct nucleotide sequences in the sample also encode this CDR3. The rearrangement uses TRBV11-2 and TRBJ2-3; 9 bases line up with TRBD2. Germline loops: CDR1 SGHAT, CDR2 FQNNGV. This CDR3 spans 15 amino acids. The trim removed 3 bases at V and 3 bases at J, leaving 4 bases unmatched. CDR3 residues: CASSFGLALTDTQYF. The DNA for the CDR3 is TGTGCCAGCAGCTTTGGACTAGCGCTAACAGATACGCAGTATTTT.

J is TRBJ2-3 and V is TRBV2; D not resolved. CDR3 size: 15 residues. With 4 bases removed from V and 1 base from J, the gap between germline ends came to 12 bases. Germline lookup yields CDR1 SNHLY and CDR2 FYNNEI. CDR3 sequence (DNA): TGTGCCAGCAGTGGGCCTGTCGGGCGCACAGATACGCAGTATTTT. It codes for CASSGPVGRTDTQYF.

This chain connects TRBV30 to TRBJ1-4; D might be TRBD1 (5 bases). The CDR3 has 15 amino acids. V gave up 6 bases and J gave up 8 bases, with 22 bases separating them. Germline V gene sequence: CDR1 GTSNPN, CDR2 SVGIG (reference sequence). As DNA, the CDR3 is TGTGCCTGTACTACTTCCGGGCAGGGAGCCGAAAAACTGTTTTTT. Translated, it gives CACTTSGQGAEKLFF.

This clone has only one observation. The chain couples TRBV7-3 to TRBJ2-2; 10 bases are a match to TRBD2. Germline values: CDR1 SGHTA, CDR2 FQGTGA. The CDR3 extends over 15 amino acids. V was clipped by 5 bases and J by 7 bases; unmatched bases: 7. The CDR3 here is CASSPGLAVGGELFF. The CDR3 region has the DNA TGTGCCAGCAGCCCCGGACTAGCGGTGGGCGGGGAGCTGTTTTTT.

This sequence joins TRBV19 and TRBJ2-3, with D perhaps assigned TRBD1 or TRBD2 (5 bases each). Germline values: CDR1 LNHDA, CDR2 SQIVND (reference sequence). The germline V and J ends were trimmed by 5 bases and 1 base, with 13 bases remaining between them. The CDR3 runs to 15 residues. Written as DNA, the CDR3 is TGTGCCAGTAGTTCCCTGGGGGAACGCACAGATACGCAGTATTTT. Translating it yields CASSSLGERTDTQYF.

The rearrangement links TRBV27 to TRBJ2-1, with 10 nucleotides matching TRBD2. V lost 8 bases and J lost 7; bases outside the gene matches: 8. The germline V gene encodes CDR1 MNHEY and CDR2 SMNVEV (reference sequence). The CDR3 contains 14 residues. The CDR3 protein is CASGGLAGVNEQFF. DNA of the CDR3: TGTGCCAGCGGGGGGCTAGCGGGAGTAAATGAGCAGTTCTTC.

The chain joins TRBV13 to TRBJ1-1, with TRBD1 matching 8 bases. CDR3 length: 14 residues. The V gene end was trimmed by 5 bases and the J gene end by 10 bases; junction bases not matched to a gene: 12. Germline CDR1 reads PRHDT; CDR2 reads FYEKMQ (reference sequence). CDR3 in amino acids: CASSLDRGQKGAFF. CDR3 DNA sequence: TGTGCCAGCAGCCTAGACAGGGGACAAAAGGGAGCTTTCTTT. Full variable domain (rest looked up from reference TRBV13 and TRBJ1-1): AAGVIQSPRHLIKEKRETATLKCYPIPRHDTVYWYQQGPGQDPQFLISFYEKMQSDKGSIPDRFSAQQFSDYHSELNMSSLELGDSALYFCASSLDRGQKGAFFGQGTRLTVV.

The chain links TRBV5-4 to TRBJ1-5; no reliable D call. V was pared by 9 bases and J by 0 bases, with 7 bases between. Per germline, CDR1 SGHNT and CDR2 YYREEE (reference sequence). The CDR3 is made up of 12 amino acids. The CDR3 is CATGYSNQPQHF. The CDR3 bases are TGTGCCACCGGATATAGCAATCAGCCCCAGCATTTT. Complete variable domain (other parts from reference TRBV5-4 and TRBJ1-5): ETGVTQSPTHLIKTRGQQVTLRCSSQSGHNTVSWYQQALGQGPQFIFQYYREEENGRGNFPPRFSGLQFPNYSSELNVNALELDDSALYLCATGYSNQPQHFGDGTRLSIL.

The genes are TRBV4-3 and TRBJ2-2; D perhaps matches TRBD1 (5 bases). Per the germline V gene, CDR1 is LGHNA and CDR2 is YSLEER. This CDR3 is built from 16 residues. V was clipped by 3 bases and J by 3 bases, with 14 bases between them. The CDR3 reads CASSHASQGYTGELFF. The CDR3 DNA is TGCGCCAGCAGCCATGCTTCTCAGGGATACACCGGGGAGCTGTTTTTT.

The chain combines TRBV28 with TRBJ1-2; no definite D call. The CDR3 is made up of 13 amino acids. Per germline, CDR1 MDHEN and CDR2 SYDVKM. Trimming shortened V by 3 bases and J by 4 bases, and 9 bases separated the two germline ends. In DNA form, the CDR3 reads TGTGCCAGCAGTTTGATGGCACCCTATGGCTACACCTTC. Encoded protein: CASSLMAPYGYTF.

V is TRBV11-2 and J is TRBJ1-6; no clear D. V was shortened by 1 base and J by 8 bases, with 3 bases between the two germline ends. Per germline, CDR1 SGHAT and CDR2 FQNNGV. The CDR3 length is 12 residues. CDR3 nucleotides: TGTGCCAGCAGCTTAGGCGATTCACCCCTCCACTTT. As protein: CASSLGDSPLHF.